This TCR beta chain was observed in a study of cytomegalovirus exposure and HLA in healthy donors (dated by TCRdb to between 2016 and 2019). For the wider study: An earlier analysis of 587 of the donors reported 250 to 350 Gb of sequence data and some 120 million unique TCR beta sequences from roughly 180 million T cells. The later analysis used no new phenotypic data to find candidate immune exposures, relying instead on TCR beta sequences and their occurrence across donors. Class I and class II HLA loci were covered by the typing at four-digit resolution. Typing coverage varied by locus: roughly 629-640 donors for A, B, C, DRB1 and DQB1; about 520 for DQA1; more than 600 for DPA1; about 450 for DPB1. An earlier analysis of around 640 of the donors used high-throughput TCR beta sequencing to judge whether each TCR beta V gene segment behaved as functional or pseudogenic. In addition to the first cohort of 666 subjects, a separate validation cohort of 120 different subjects was used. About 300 gigabases of sequencing data and around 80 million unique TCR sequences made up an early release that covered over 550 HLA-typed donors. Among 300 to 500 genotyped donors of the cohort, an average of roughly 230,000 unique TCR beta nucleotide sequences was sequenced per donor, of which about 19% were non-productive. Every repertoire in the discovery cohort had been generated on one and the same sequencing platform. Several DR-DQ haplotypes were treated as single units for association and clustering because of strong linkage in the cohort. Donor age, sex, ethnicity and CMV serostatus were compiled alongside the repertoire data. A later genetic analysis took genome-wide SNP genotypes for about three fifths of the 666 donors and used that subset as a discovery cohort. A later analysis re-examined previously published TCR beta repertoires from roughly 720 donors and added high-resolution HLA genotyping to investigate patterns of TCR occurrence. To predict cytomegalovirus infection status, the study combined high-throughput TCR immunosequencing, statistical association of individual TCRs with disease status, and machine learning. The T cell repertoires of roughly 660 subjects were profiled by immunosequencing and related to cytomegalovirus serostatus. The study was designed to test whether signatures of past pathogen exposure could be identified by cataloging public T cell receptors. Of the roughly 390 genotyped donors, approximately 81% were placed in the genetic ancestry cluster associated with self-reported Caucasian donors.

The CDR3 has 15 amino acids, counting the end cysteine and phenylalanine. Just CDR3 DNA is preserved here, 45 bases in frame from base 1. CDR1 and CDR2, looked up from the germline V gene (reference sequence), are SGHNT and YYREEE. The V end gives up 0 bases and the J end 6 bases, leaving 2 bases in the junction not matched to a gene. Beyond this particular receptor, the publication reports: It was suggested by the authors that the approach could potentially be generalized to other disease states and immunological phenotypes. In a later genetic analysis, a missense DCLRE1C variant was associated with V-gene and J-gene trimming of TCR beta chains, and the association was replicated in an independent cohort. According to a later analysis, TCR association rates differed among HLA loci, with DRB1 alleles showing the most associated TCRs and HLA-C alleles showing the fewest. Because counts were too low, about 18 rarely observed V segments, including chromosome 9 orphons, were left out of the earlier analysis of some 640 of the donors. CMV serostatus was the only immune exposure information available for the cohort. Some IMGT-functional V segments, including TRBV6-2 and TRBV6-3, could not be distinguished by the 87-base-pair reads and were therefore excluded. Cytomegalovirus status was reported to be diagnosed by the classifier with high specificity and sensitivity in both the original and validation cohorts. HLA typing was unavailable for some donors at each locus, so association tests used only the typed subset. The sequencing pipeline was judged likely to have produced a cluster of highly shared sequence variants as a technical artifact. Sequencing depth was assumed to be roughly uniform across donors in the presence/absence analyses, though that assumption may not hold. A later analysis found that most CMV-associated TCR beta chains appeared HLA-restricted, with HLA associations seemingly driven largely by CMV exposure. In vitro tests confirmed that a few of the cytomegalovirus-associated TCR beta chains recognize cytomegalovirus antigens. A further reported finding was that TCR beta sequences accurately predicted the HLA-A and HLA-B alleles for most subjects in the first cohort. In an earlier analysis of fewer than 700 of the donors, most TCR beta V segments appeared in productive rearrangements about 87% or about 30% of the time, broadly matching IMGT annotations. Only TCR beta chains were sequenced in this cohort, and the absence of alpha or paired-chain data limited detectable features. A later analysis reported that several top co-occurrence clusters appeared linked to parvovirus B19, influenza, CMV and Epstein-Barr virus. When HLA alleles, especially DR and DQ, strongly co-occurred, attributing TCR associations to individual alleles was difficult. Compared with equally common non-associated chains, HLA-associated TCR beta chains in a later analysis were more clonally expanded and had lower generation probabilities. Correlated functional status among segregating V segments might be attributable to linkage disequilibrium, but an unknown experimental factor could not be ruled out. The study listed 150 to 200 TCR beta chains as associated with cytomegalovirus. Across donors, most TCR sequences were observed very rarely, whereas some public TCRs were present in many individuals. At a false discovery rate of 0.05, a later analysis linked about 17,000 TCR beta sequences to specific HLA alleles. Compared with the 666-donor mean, donors in an Asian-associated ancestry cluster had fewer N-insertions in productive TCRs, according to a later genetic analysis.

The cohort was made up of hundreds of healthy bone marrow donors. At the time of sampling, every cohort member was nominally healthy, though immune exposures that went unrecorded were likely present. The donor was CMV seronegative and belonged to the group of more than 300 seronegative cohort members. Each donor provided a peripheral blood sample, and peripheral blood mononuclear cells were used for TCR beta sequencing. Genomic DNA was extracted from the blood cell samples with the Qiagen DNeasy Blood Extraction Kit. Libraries were prepared through the immunoSEQ multiplex PCR assay. For the multiplex PCR, a mixture combining 60 forward primers for TCR Vbeta segments and 13 reverse primers for TCR Jbeta segments was used. The CDR3 region of rearranged TCR beta genes was amplified from genomic DNA with a multiplex PCR assay. The Illumina HiSeq System was used to sequence the amplified TCR beta libraries as 87-base-pair reads. Per the original workflow: A later analysis counted around 72 million unique TCR beta chains across the 666 repertoires, and approximately 11 million of these chains were shared by at least two donors. Raw reads were error-corrected and collapsed into unique sequences by a nearest-neighbor algorithm in which closely related sequences were merged to remove PCR and sequencing errors. To assign V, D and J gene segments, CDR3 sequences were aligned to IMGT reference sequences. Each retained sequence needed at least a six-nucleotide match to both a V gene segment and a J gene segment. Rearrangements were classified as productive when the CDR3 lacked stop codons and remained in frame with V and J, and all other rearrangements were classified as non-productive. CDR3 was defined according to IMGT convention as the region running from the second conserved V-encoded cysteine to the conserved J-encoded phenylalanine. Sequences without an unambiguous match to a single V gene segment were excluded from the earlier analysis of a few hundred of the donors. In an earlier analysis of 450 to 750 of the donors, a V segment was called functional when productive rearrangements were above 56.7%, and segregating when the standard deviation between donors exceeded 5%. A statistical classification framework was built for diagnosing cytomegalovirus status from the catalog of TCR beta chain sequences. In a later analysis, TCR nucleotide sequences were compared against IMGT/GENE-DB human TR gene sequences so that V and J genes could be assigned. The TCRdist pipeline was used in a later analysis to assign CDR3 sequences and most-parsimonious VDJ recombination scenarios. In a later analysis, each TCR beta chain was defined by its CDR3 amino acid sequence together with its V-gene family, and reads without a unique V-gene family were excluded. In a later analysis, nearly 600 highly shared, low-generation-probability nucleotide sequences were removed to address suspected cross-contamination and a sequencing artifact. For each public chain, a later analysis derived a clonal expansion index from normalized ranks of inferred template counts within each repertoire. In a later analysis, generation probabilities were computed using a VDJ recombination model fitted to out-of-frame rearrangements, and the results were checked against IGoR. In a later analysis, hypergeometric tests were used to score TCR-TCR, TCR-HLA and TCR-CMV co-occurrence, with a repertoire-size bias correction applied to TCR pairs. To estimate false discovery rates, a later analysis permuted the HLA or CMV assignments 20 times. In a later analysis, co-occurring TCRs were grouped using DBSCAN, with TCRdist sequence similarity added in when clustering inside HLA-allele-positive subsets. For co-occurrence clustering, repertoires with fewer than 30,000 or more than 120,000 public chains were excluded, along with about five repertoires with anomalous nucleotide sharing. Not all clones reach the TCRdb copy of this immuneACCESS table, which keeps in-frame sequences only. Checked studies attribute under half of the gap to unresolved V genes and leave the rest unexplained. D and trimming come from the DNA, and the V and J calls and clone size come from that table. The sample table shows 100,000 to 120,000 clones, and approximately 78% are seen once. Under 1.5% of the sample is taken by the ten largest.

In its sample, this clone was seen once. Its target antigen remains unknown. No much larger clone is present one base from it, and per-base qualities are unavailable. Here the chain combines TRBV5-4 and TRBJ2-7, and TRBD2 aligns with 14 junction nucleotides. The origin of this receptor is a woman aged 25 to 45 in good health and CMV-seronegative. The sequenced material came from PBMCs. The sequenced DNA: TGTGCCAGCAGCTTGGCCGGACTAGCGGGGGGCGAGCAGTACTTC. Its translation is CASSLAGLAGGEQYF.